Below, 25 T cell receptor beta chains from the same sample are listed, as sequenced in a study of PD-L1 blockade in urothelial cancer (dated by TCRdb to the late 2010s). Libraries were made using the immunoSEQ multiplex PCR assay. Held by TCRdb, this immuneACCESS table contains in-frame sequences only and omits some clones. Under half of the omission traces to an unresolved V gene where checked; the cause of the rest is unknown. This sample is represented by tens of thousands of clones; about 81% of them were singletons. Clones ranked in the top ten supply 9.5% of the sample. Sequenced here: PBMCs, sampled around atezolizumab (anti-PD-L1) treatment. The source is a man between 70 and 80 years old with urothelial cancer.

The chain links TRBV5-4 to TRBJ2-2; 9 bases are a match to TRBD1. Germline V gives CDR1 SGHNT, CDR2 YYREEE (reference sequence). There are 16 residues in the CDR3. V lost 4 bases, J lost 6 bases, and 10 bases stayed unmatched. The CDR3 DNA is TGTGCCAGCAGCACCGGGACAGGGCTAATCGCCGGGGAGCTGTTTTTT. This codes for CASSTGTGLIAGELFF. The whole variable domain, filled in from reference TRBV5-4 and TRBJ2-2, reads ETGVTQSPTHLIKTRGQQVTLRCSSQSGHNTVSWYQQALGQGPQFIFQYYREEENGRGNFPPRFSGLQFPNYSSELNVNALELDDSALYLCASSTGTGLIAGELFFGEGSRLTVL.

CDR3 in amino acids: CASSLVRVGANVLTF. In DNA, the CDR3 is TGTGCCAGCAGCTTAGTCAGGGTTGGGGCCAACGTCCTGACTTTC. This sequence joins TRBV11-2 and TRBJ2-6; a possible D gene is TRBD1 (5 bases). Trimming shortened V by 1 base and J by 3 bases, and 7 bases separated the two germline ends. Germline V gene data show CDR1 as SGHAT and CDR2 as FQNNGV. The CDR3 is 15 residues long.

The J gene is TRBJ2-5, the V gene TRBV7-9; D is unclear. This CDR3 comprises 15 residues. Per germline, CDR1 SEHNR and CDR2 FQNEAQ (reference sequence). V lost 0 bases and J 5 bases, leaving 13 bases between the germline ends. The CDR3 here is CASSLASDSRETQYF. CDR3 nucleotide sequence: TGTGCCAGCAGCTTAGCATCAGACTCTAGGGAGACCCAGTACTTC.

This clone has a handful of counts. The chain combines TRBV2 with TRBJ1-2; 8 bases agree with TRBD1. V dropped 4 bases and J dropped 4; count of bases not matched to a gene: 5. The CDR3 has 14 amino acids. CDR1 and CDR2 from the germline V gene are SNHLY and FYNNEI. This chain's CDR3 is CASSVNRGVYGYTF. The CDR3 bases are TGTGCCAGCAGTGTCAACAGGGGGGTCTATGGCTACACCTTC.

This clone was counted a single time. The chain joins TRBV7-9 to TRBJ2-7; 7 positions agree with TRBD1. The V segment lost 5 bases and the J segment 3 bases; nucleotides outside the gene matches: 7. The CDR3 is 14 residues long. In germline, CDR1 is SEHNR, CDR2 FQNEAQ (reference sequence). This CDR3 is CASSPPTGHYEQYF. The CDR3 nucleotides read TGTGCCAGCAGCCCACCGACAGGGCACTACGAGCAGTACTTC.

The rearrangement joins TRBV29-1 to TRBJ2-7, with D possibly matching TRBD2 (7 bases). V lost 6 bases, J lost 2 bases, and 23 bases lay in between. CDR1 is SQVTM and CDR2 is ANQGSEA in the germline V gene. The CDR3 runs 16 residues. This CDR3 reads CSVLGAGVGRPYEQYF. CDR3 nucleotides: TGCAGCGTCTTGGGGGCGGGAGTTGGTCGGCCCTACGAGCAGTACTTC.

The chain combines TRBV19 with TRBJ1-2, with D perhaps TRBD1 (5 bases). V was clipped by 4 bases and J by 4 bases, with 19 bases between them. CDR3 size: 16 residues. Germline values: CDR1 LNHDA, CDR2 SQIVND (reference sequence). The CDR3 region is CASSKGAHSSSYGYTF. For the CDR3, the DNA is TGTGCCAGTAGTAAAGGGGCCCATAGTAGTAGCTATGGCTACACCTTC.

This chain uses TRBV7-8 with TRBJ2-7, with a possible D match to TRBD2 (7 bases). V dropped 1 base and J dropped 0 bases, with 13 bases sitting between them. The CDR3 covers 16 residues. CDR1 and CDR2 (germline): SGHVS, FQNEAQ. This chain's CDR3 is CASSLGAGALSYEQYF. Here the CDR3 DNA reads TGTGCCAGCAGCTTAGGGGCGGGGGCCCTCTCCTACGAGCAGTACTTC. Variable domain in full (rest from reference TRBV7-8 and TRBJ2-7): GAGVSQSPRYKVAKRGQDVALRCDPISGHVSLFWYQQALGQGPEFLTYFQNEAQLDKSGLPSDRFFAERPEGSVSTLKIQRTQQEDSAVYLCASSLGAGALSYEQYFGPGTRLTVT.

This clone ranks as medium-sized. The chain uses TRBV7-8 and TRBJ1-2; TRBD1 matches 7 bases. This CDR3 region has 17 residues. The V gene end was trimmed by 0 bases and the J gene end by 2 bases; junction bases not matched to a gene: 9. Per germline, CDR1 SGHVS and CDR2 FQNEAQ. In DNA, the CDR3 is TGTGCCAGCAGCTTAGCAGCAAAACAGGGGCAGAACTATGGCTACACCTTC. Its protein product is CASSLAAKQGQNYGYTF.

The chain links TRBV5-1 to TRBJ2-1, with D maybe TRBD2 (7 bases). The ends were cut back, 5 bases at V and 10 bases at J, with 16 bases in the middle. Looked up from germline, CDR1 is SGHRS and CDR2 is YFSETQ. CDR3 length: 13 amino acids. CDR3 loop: CASRGGGDYEQFF. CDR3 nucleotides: TGCGCCAGCAGGGGAGGGGGGGATTACGAGCAGTTCTTC.

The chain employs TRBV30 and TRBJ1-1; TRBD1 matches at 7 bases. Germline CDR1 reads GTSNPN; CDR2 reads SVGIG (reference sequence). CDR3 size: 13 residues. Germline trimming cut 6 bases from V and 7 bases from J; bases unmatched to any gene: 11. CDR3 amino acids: CACDRESLNEAFF. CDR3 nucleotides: TGTGCCTGCGACAGGGAGAGTCTCAATGAAGCTTTCTTT.

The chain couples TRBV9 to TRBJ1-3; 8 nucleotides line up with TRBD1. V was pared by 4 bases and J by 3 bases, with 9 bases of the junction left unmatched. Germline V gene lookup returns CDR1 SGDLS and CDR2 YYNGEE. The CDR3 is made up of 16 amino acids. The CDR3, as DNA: TGTGCCAGCAGCCCTCGGACAGGGACCCATGGAAACACCATATATTTT. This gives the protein CASSPRTGTHGNTIYF. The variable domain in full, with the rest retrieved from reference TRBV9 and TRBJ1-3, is DSGVTQTPKHLITATGQRVTLRCSPRSGDLSVYWYQQSLDQGLQFLIQYYNGEERAKGNILERFSAQQFPDLHSELNLSSLELGDSALYFCASSPRTGTHGNTIYFGEGSWLTVV.

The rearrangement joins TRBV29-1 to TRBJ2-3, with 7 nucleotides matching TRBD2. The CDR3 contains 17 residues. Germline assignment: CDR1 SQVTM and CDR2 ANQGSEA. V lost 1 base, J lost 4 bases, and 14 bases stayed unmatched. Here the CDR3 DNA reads TGCAGCGTTGAAGTCCCCGAGGCGGGAGTTAGCGCAGATACGCAGTATTTT. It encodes CSVEVPEAGVSADTQYF.

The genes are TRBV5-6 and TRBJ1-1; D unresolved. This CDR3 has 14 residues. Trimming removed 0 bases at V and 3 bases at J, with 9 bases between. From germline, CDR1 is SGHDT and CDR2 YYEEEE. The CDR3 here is CASSLENRHTEAFF. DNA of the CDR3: TGTGCCAGCAGCTTGGAAAACAGACACACTGAAGCTTTCTTT.

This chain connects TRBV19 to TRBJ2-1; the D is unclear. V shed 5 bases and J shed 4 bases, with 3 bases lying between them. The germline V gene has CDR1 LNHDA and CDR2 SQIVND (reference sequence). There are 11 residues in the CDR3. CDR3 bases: TGTGCCAGTAGTTCATACAATGAGCAGTTCTTC. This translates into CASSSYNEQFF.

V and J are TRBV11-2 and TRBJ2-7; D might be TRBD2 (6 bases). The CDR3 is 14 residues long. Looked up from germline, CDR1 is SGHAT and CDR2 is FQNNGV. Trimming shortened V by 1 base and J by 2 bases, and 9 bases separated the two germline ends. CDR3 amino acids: CASSLGRVTYEQYF. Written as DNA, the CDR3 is TGTGCCAGCAGCTTAGGGAGGGTAACCTACGAGCAGTACTTC.

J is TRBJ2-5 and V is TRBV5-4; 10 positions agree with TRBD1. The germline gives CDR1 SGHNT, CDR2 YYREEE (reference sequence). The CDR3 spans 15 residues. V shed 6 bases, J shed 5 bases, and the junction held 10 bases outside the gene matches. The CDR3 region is CASKIPGQGSETQYF. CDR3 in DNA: TGTGCCAGCAAAATCCCGGGACAGGGGTCGGAGACCCAGTACTTC. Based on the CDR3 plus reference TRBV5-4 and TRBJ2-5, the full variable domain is ETGVTQSPTHLIKTRGQQVTLRCSSQSGHNTVSWYQQALGQGPQFIFQYYREEENGRGNFPPRFSGLQFPNYSSELNVNALELDDSALYLCASKIPGQGSETQYFGPGTRLLVL.

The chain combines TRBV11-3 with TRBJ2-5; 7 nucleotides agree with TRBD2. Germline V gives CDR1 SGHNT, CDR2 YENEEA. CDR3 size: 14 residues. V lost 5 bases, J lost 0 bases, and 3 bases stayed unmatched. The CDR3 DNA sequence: TGTGCCAGCAGCAAAAGCGGGAACCAAGAGACCCAGTACTTC. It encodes CASSKSGNQETQYF. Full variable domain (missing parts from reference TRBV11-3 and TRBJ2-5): EAGVVQSPRYKIIEKKQPVAFWCNPISGHNTLYWYLQNLGQGPELLIRYENEEAVDDSQLPKDRFSAERLKGVDSTLKIQPAELGDSAVYLCASSKSGNQETQYFGPGTRLLVL.

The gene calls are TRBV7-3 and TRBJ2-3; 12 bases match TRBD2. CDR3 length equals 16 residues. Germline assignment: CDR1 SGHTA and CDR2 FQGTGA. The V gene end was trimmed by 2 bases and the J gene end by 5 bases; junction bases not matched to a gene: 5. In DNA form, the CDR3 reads TGTGCCAGCAGCTTACTAGCGGGAGGGCCGGTAGATACGCAGTATTTT. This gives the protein CASSLLAGGPVDTQYF. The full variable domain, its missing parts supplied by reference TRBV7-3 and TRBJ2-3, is GAGVSQTPSNKVTEKGKYVELRCDPISGHTALYWYRQSLGQGPEFLIYFQGTGAADDSGLPNDRFFAVRPEGSVSTLKIQRTERGDSAVYLCASSLLAGGPVDTQYFGPGTRLTVL.

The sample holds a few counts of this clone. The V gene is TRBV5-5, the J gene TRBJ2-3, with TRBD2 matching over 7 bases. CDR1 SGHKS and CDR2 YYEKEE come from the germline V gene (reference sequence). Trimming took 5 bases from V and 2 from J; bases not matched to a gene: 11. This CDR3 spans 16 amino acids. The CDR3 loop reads CASRYTHTSATDTQYF. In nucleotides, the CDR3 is TGTGCCAGCAGATACACCCACACTAGCGCCACAGATACGCAGTATTTT.

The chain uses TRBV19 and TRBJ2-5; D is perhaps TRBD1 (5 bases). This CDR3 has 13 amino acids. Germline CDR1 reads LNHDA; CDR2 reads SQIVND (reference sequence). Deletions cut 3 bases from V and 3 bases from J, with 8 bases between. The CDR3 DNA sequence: TGTGCCAGTAGTATTTCGACAGAAGAGACCCAGTACTTC. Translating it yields CASSISTEETQYF.

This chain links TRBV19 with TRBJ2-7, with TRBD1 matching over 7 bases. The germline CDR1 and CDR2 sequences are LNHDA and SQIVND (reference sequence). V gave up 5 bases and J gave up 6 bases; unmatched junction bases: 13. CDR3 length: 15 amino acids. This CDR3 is CASSVRQGPVSEQYF. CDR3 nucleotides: TGTGCCAGTAGTGTAAGACAGGGTCCCGTGTCCGAGCAGTACTTC.

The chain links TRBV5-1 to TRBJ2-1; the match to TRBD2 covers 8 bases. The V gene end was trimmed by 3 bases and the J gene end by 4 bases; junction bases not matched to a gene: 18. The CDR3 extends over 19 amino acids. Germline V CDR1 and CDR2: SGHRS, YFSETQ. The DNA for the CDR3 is TGCGCCAGCAGCTCTAATCTGCGTTATAGCGGGACGACGTACAATGAGCAGTTCTTC. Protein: CASSSNLRYSGTTYNEQFF.

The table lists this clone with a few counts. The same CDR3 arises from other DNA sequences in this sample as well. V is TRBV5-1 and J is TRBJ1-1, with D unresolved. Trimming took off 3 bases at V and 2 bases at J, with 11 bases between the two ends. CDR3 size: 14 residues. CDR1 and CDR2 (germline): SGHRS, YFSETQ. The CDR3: CASSSLPGNTEAFF. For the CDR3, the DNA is TGCGCCAGCAGCTCTCTCCCGGGTAACACTGAAGCTTTCTTT.

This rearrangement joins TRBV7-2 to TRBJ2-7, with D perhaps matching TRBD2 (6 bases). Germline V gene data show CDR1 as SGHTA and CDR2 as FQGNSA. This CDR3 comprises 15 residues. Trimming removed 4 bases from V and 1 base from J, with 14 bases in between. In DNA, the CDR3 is TGTGCCAGCAGCTCTACCGGAGGGGAGTCCTACGAGCAGTACTTC. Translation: CASSSTGGESYEQYF.